This is a list of T cell receptor beta chains from one sample in a study of blood T cells in healthy people across ages. TCRdb recomputed calls from the 5' RACE reads with MiXCR, one row per CDR3 protein. This sample yields some 640,000 distinct CDR3 sequences, of which 49% are seen a single time; 25% to 35% belongs to the top ten. Sequenced: blood. These receptors came from an older woman in good health. Each CDR3 is given with its conserved first and last residue. Fields, in order: D gene, V gene, J gene, clone size, CDR3 DNA, CDR3 protein. D genes are given only for firm matches. Size tells how often a clone was seen (once, few, many) or the class of an expanded clone, and some rows leave it out.

D gene: TRBD2; V gene: TRBV28; J gene: TRBJ2-7; clone size: NA; CDR3 DNA: TGTGCCAGCAGTTATAGCGGGAGTGGTTACGAGCAGTACTTC; CDR3 protein: CASSYSGSGYEQYF
D gene: TRBD1; V gene: TRBV7-9; J gene: TRBJ1-5; clone size: NA; CDR3 DNA: TGTGCCAGCAGCCGGACAGGGGGCGTGGATAGCAATCAGCCCCAGCATTTT; CDR3 protein: CASSRTGGVDSNQPQHF
D gene: TRBD1; V gene: TRBV20-1; J gene: TRBJ2-7; clone size: NA; CDR3 DNA: TGCAGTGCTAGACCGGACAGGTCAGACTACGAGCAGTACTTC; CDR3 protein: CSARPDRSDYEQYF
D gene: TRBD2; V gene: TRBV5-1; J gene: TRBJ2-1; clone size: few; CDR3 DNA: TGCGCCAGCGGACTAGCCGAAGGTAGGGAGCAGTTCTTC; CDR3 protein: CASGLAEGREQFF
D gene: NA; V gene: TRBV15; J gene: TRBJ2-5; clone size: NA; CDR3 DNA: TGTGCCACCAGCAGAGATCGCCCCGGAGAGACCCAGTACTTC; CDR3 protein: CATSRDRPGETQYF
D gene: TRBD2; V gene: TRBV6-2/TRBV6-3; J gene: TRBJ2-1; clone size: NA; CDR3 DNA: TGTGCCAGCAGTCCCTCCGCCGGGACTAGCGGGAGGTCTTCCTACAATGAGCAGTTCTTC; CDR3 protein: CASSPSAGTSGRSSYNEQFF
D gene: NA; V gene: TRBV12-3/TRBV12-4; J gene: TRBJ1-2; clone size: NA; CDR3 DNA: TGTGCCAGCAGTTTCCCCCAGTGGGGACACACCGATGACAACTATGGCTACACCTTC; CDR3 protein: CASSFPQWGHTDDNYGYTF
D gene: TRBD1; V gene: TRBV6-2/TRBV6-3; J gene: TRBJ2-5; clone size: NA; CDR3 DNA: TGTGCCAGCAGTTACTCGGCAGGGACAGGCAACCAAGAGACCCAGTACTTC; CDR3 protein: CASSYSAGTGNQETQYF
D gene: NA; V gene: TRBV28; J gene: TRBJ2-5; clone size: NA; CDR3 DNA: TGTGCCAGCAAGCAACGGGGGACACAAGAGACCCAGTACTTC; CDR3 protein: CASKQRGTQETQYF
D gene: NA; V gene: TRBV7-2; J gene: TRBJ1-5; clone size: NA; CDR3 DNA: TGTGCCAGCAGCTCGGGGGGAACTAGCAATCAGCCCCAGCATTTT; CDR3 protein: CASSSGGTSNQPQHF
D gene: TRBD2; V gene: TRBV3-1; J gene: TRBJ2-5; clone size: NA; CDR3 DNA: TGTGCCAGCAGCCCACCAAGCGGGAGTGAGACCCAGTACTTC; CDR3 protein: CASSPPSGSETQYF
D gene: NA; V gene: TRBV4-3; J gene: TRBJ2-7; clone size: NA; CDR3 DNA: TGCGCCAGCAGCCAAGATGATCGGTTCTACGAGCAGTACTTC; CDR3 protein: CASSQDDRFYEQYF
D gene: NA; V gene: TRBV10-3; J gene: TRBJ2-5; clone size: few; CDR3 DNA: TGTGCCATCAGTGAGTCGACTAAAGGGGAAGAGACCCAGTACTTC; CDR3 protein: CAISESTKGEETQYF
D gene: NA; V gene: TRBV18; J gene: TRBJ2-1; clone size: few; CDR3 DNA: TGTGCCAGCTCACGGGGGAGGTATTACAATGAGCAGTTCTTC; CDR3 protein: CASSRGRYYNEQFF
D gene: TRBD1; V gene: TRBV27; J gene: TRBJ2-7; clone size: few; CDR3 DNA: TGTGCCAGCACCCGCCGGGACAGGATCTACGAGCAGTACTTC; CDR3 protein: CASTRRDRIYEQYF
D gene: TRBD2; V gene: TRBV29-1; J gene: TRBJ2-1; clone size: NA; CDR3 DNA: TGCAGCGTTTGCCTAGCGGGGGTCAATGAGCAGTTCTTC; CDR3 protein: CSVCLAGVNEQFF
D gene: NA; V gene: TRBV20-1; J gene: TRBJ2-2; clone size: few; CDR3 DNA: TGCAGTGTTACTAACACCGGGGAGCTGTTTTTT; CDR3 protein: CSVTNTGELFF
D gene: TRBD2; V gene: TRBV5-1; J gene: TRBJ2-1; clone size: NA; CDR3 DNA: TGCGCCAGCAGCTATTGGCCGCTAGCGGACTCCTACAATGAGCAGTTCTTC; CDR3 protein: CASSYWPLADSYNEQFF
D gene: NA; V gene: TRBV5-1; J gene: TRBJ1-1; clone size: few; CDR3 DNA: TGCGCCAGCAGCTTAGGCCCTGGGAACACTGAAGCTTTCTTT; CDR3 protein: CASSLGPGNTEAFF
D gene: TRBD2; V gene: TRBV25-1; J gene: TRBJ2-1; clone size: few; CDR3 DNA: TGTGCCAGCAGTGCTAGCGGGAGGTACAATGAGCAGTTCTTC; CDR3 protein: CASSASGRYNEQFF
D gene: TRBD2; V gene: TRBV4-3; J gene: TRBJ2-1; clone size: NA; CDR3 DNA: TGCGCCAGCAGCCGGAGCCCGGGAGGGAGGATAGATGAGCAGTTCTTC; CDR3 protein: CASSRSPGGRIDEQFF
D gene: TRBD2; V gene: TRBV20-1; J gene: TRBJ2-5; clone size: NA; CDR3 DNA: TGCAGTGCGCAACTAGCGGGAGGCGAGTATGAGACCCAGTACTTC; CDR3 protein: CSAQLAGGEYETQYF
D gene: NA; V gene: TRBV2; J gene: TRBJ2-4; clone size: few; CDR3 DNA: TGTGCCAGCAGTGATGGGGGATTTCCCGAGTACTTC; CDR3 protein: CASSDGGFPEYF
D gene: NA; V gene: TRBV5-6; J gene: TRBJ2-6; clone size: few; CDR3 DNA: TGTGCCAGCAGTTCATGGAGGGGCTCTGGGGCCAACGTCCTGACTTTC; CDR3 protein: CASSSWRGSGANVLTF
D gene: NA; V gene: TRBV20-1; J gene: TRBJ1-2; clone size: few; CDR3 DNA: TGCAGTGCTAGAGATCAGGGCAGGGACTATCAGGGGTACACCTTC; CDR3 protein: CSARDQGRDYQGYTF
D gene: NA; V gene: TRBV3-1; J gene: TRBJ1-6; clone size: once; CDR3 DNA: TGTGCCAGCAGCCAATCCGGGACGGGTAATAATTCACCCCTCCACTTT; CDR3 protein: CASSQSGTGNNSPLHF
D gene: NA; V gene: TRBV7-2; J gene: TRBJ2-7; clone size: NA; CDR3 DNA: TGTGCCAGCAGGCGTTTTTCTAGCGATCCCTACGAGCAGTACTTC; CDR3 protein: CASRRFSSDPYEQYF
D gene: NA; V gene: TRBV5-1; J gene: TRBJ1-1; clone size: once; CDR3 DNA: TGCGCCAGCAGGGAGCAACCGAGGGTCACTGAAGCTTTCTTT; CDR3 protein: CASREQPRVTEAFF
D gene: TRBD1; V gene: TRBV7-9; J gene: TRBJ1-2; clone size: NA; CDR3 DNA: TGTGCCAGCAGCCGCGGGGGACAGGGGGCTTATGGCTACACCTTC; CDR3 protein: CASSRGGQGAYGYTF
D gene: TRBD1; V gene: TRBV14; J gene: TRBJ1-2; clone size: NA; CDR3 DNA: TGTGCCAGCAGCGGACAGGATTATGGCTATGGCTACACCTTC; CDR3 protein: CASSGQDYGYGYTF
D gene: NA; V gene: TRBV9; J gene: TRBJ2-2; clone size: NA; CDR3 DNA: TGTGCCAGCAGCGTAGATGCAGGGCGCAACGCCGGGGAGCTGTTTTTT; CDR3 protein: CASSVDAGRNAGELFF
D gene: TRBD1; V gene: TRBV4-2; J gene: TRBJ1-2; clone size: NA; CDR3 DNA: TGTGCCAGCAGCCAGGGACAGGGGGCGCAGAACTATGGCTACACCTTC; CDR3 protein: CASSQGQGAQNYGYTF
D gene: TRBD2; V gene: TRBV7-2; J gene: TRBJ2-1; clone size: NA; CDR3 DNA: TGTGCCAGCAGCTTACGGACCCCTAGCGGTGGGACCTACAATGAGCAGTTCTTC; CDR3 protein: CASSLRTPSGGTYNEQFF
D gene: NA; V gene: TRBV4-1; J gene: TRBJ2-1; clone size: NA; CDR3 DNA: TGCGCCAGCAGCCTTATGACAGGGAGGGGATACAATGAGCAGTTCTTC; CDR3 protein: CASSLMTGRGYNEQFF
D gene: TRBD2; V gene: TRBV4-2; J gene: TRBJ2-3; clone size: NA; CDR3 DNA: TGTGCCAGCAGCCAAGATCGGACTAGCGGGAGTGATACGCAGTATTTT; CDR3 protein: CASSQDRTSGSDTQYF
D gene: NA; V gene: TRBV29-1; J gene: TRBJ2-2; clone size: NA; CDR3 DNA: TGCAGCGCCTTGGACAAGCCCACCGGGGAGCTGTTTTTT; CDR3 protein: CSALDKPTGELFF
D gene: TRBD2; V gene: TRBV5-1; J gene: TRBJ2-1; clone size: NA; CDR3 DNA: TGCGCCAGCGGCGGGGTAGCGGGGTACAATGAGCAGTTCTTC; CDR3 protein: CASGGVAGYNEQFF
D gene: NA; V gene: TRBV29-1; J gene: TRBJ1-1; clone size: few; CDR3 DNA: TGCAGCGTTCTATCAGGCCACACTGAAGCTTTCTTT; CDR3 protein: CSVLSGHTEAFF
D gene: TRBD1; V gene: TRBV9; J gene: TRBJ1-1; clone size: few; CDR3 DNA: TGTGCCAGCAGCGTTGGACAGGGGGCTATGAACACTGAAGCTTTCTTT; CDR3 protein: CASSVGQGAMNTEAFF
D gene: TRBD1; V gene: TRBV6-2/TRBV6-3; J gene: TRBJ2-1; clone size: NA; CDR3 DNA: TGTGCCAGCAGACGACAGGGAGAGTCCTACAATGAGCAGTTCTTC; CDR3 protein: CASRRQGESYNEQFF
D gene: TRBD1; V gene: TRBV20-1; J gene: TRBJ2-3; clone size: once; CDR3 DNA: TGCAGTGCTAGAGATACTGGACAGGGGAGCACAGATACGCAGTATTTT; CDR3 protein: CSARDTGQGSTDTQYF
D gene: NA; V gene: TRBV28; J gene: TRBJ2-5; clone size: few; CDR3 DNA: TGTGCCAGCAGTGCAGGGGGGGCGCGAGAGACCCAGTACTTC; CDR3 protein: CASSAGGARETQYF
D gene: TRBD2; V gene: TRBV20-1; J gene: TRBJ2-7; clone size: few; CDR3 DNA: TGCAGTGCTAGACCTACTAGCGGGACTTACGAGCAGTACTTC; CDR3 protein: CSARPTSGTYEQYF
D gene: TRBD1; V gene: TRBV20-1; J gene: TRBJ2-7; clone size: NA; CDR3 DNA: TGCAGTGCTAGAGATGGGGGGACAGGGTCCACCTACGAGCAGTACTTC; CDR3 protein: CSARDGGTGSTYEQYF
D gene: NA; V gene: TRBV4-2; J gene: TRBJ2-7; clone size: NA; CDR3 DNA: TGTGCCAGCAGCCCATATTCAACCCCAGGGTCCTACGAGCAGTACTTC; CDR3 protein: CASSPYSTPGSYEQYF